The rows below give T cell receptor beta chains drawn from one sample of a study of T cells after yellow fever vaccination. TCRdb re-analysed the 5' RACE reads in MiXCR, keeping a single row per CDR3 protein. This table holds approximately 240,000 distinct CDR3 sequences, over 3% found once. The specimen was PBMCs, collected 15 days after the yellow fever booster vaccination. These receptors were obtained from a man younger than 35 who received the YFV17D yellow fever vaccine. CDR3s include the opening cysteine and the closing phenylalanine or tryptophan. Each record gives: D gene, J gene, V gene, clone size, CDR3 length, CDR3 DNA, CDR3 protein. The D gene is left open where the match is weak. Clone size is shown for a subset of rows, as once, few, many or a class of expanded clone.

>NA|TRBJ2-7|TRBV12-3/TRBV12-4|many|15
TGTGCCAGCACCCCAGGGTCCTACCAATCCTACGAGCAGTACTTC
CASTPGSYQSYEQYF
>TRBD1|TRBJ2-1|TRBV5-1|many|15
TGCGCCAGCAGCACACAGGGGAGCTCCTACAATGAGCAGTTCTTC
CASSTQGSSYNEQFF
>TRBD1|TRBJ1-1|TRBV5-1|many|15
TGCGCCAGCAGCCTCCAGACAGGGGGCGACACTGAAGCTTTCTTT
CASSLQTGGDTEAFF
>NA|TRBJ1-4|TRBV20-1|many|14
TGCAGTGCTAGTCGTGGGAGGCGGCATGAAAAACTGTTTTTT
CSASRGRRHEKLFF
>NA|TRBJ2-7|TRBV7-2|many|12
TGTGCCAGCAGCCCTCCGGGCAACGAGCAGTACTTC
CASSPPGNEQYF
>TRBD1|TRBJ1-1|TRBV5-1|many|15
TGCGCCAGCAGCGGGCTGACAGGGGGAGAAGCTGAAGCTTTCTTT
CASSGLTGGEAEAFF
>NA|TRBJ2-2|TRBV4-1|many|17
TGCGCCAGCAGCCCGAGAATGGGGGCAGGGTCCACCGGGGAGCTGTTTTTT
CASSPRMGAGSTGELFF
>TRBD2|TRBJ2-2|TRBV12-3/TRBV12-4|many|14
TGTGCCAGCAGTCCTAGCGGGGGGTCCGGGGAGCTGTTTTTT
CASSPSGGSGELFF
>NA|TRBJ2-1|TRBV5-1|many|17
TGCGCCAGCAGCTTGGGTCAGGCCCCAAAAAATTACAATGAGCAGTTCTTC
CASSLGQAPKNYNEQFF
>TRBD1|TRBJ1-2|TRBV2|many|12
TGTGCCAGCAGGCTCCCGGGACAGCTACTATCCTTC
CASRLPGQLLSF
>TRBD2|TRBJ2-2|TRBV11-2|many|16
TGTGCCAGCACCCTGCCATCGCGGGGGGTCACCGGGGAGCTGTTTTTT
CASTLPSRGVTGELFF
>NA|TRBJ2-3|TRBV27|many|15
TGTGCCAGCAGTTTATCGTGGACGGTACCAGATACGCAGTATTTT
CASSLSWTVPDTQYF
>NA|TRBJ2-3|TRBV9|many|16
TGTGCCAGCAGCGTGGGCCCTCTCTATCTTACAGATACGCAGTATTTT
CASSVGPLYLTDTQYF
>NA|TRBJ1-4|TRBV5-1|NA|16
TGCGCCAGCAGCATGGCCCCAAGCGCCTATAATGAAAAACTGTTTTTT
CASSMAPSAYNEKLFF
>TRBD1|TRBJ1-6|TRBV20-1|many|13
TGCAGTGCCCGGGACAGGGGTTATTCACCCCTCCACTTT
CSARDRGYSPLHF
>NA|TRBJ2-5|TRBV20-1|many|15
TGCAGTGCGCCGAATCCCAGGGGTTCCGATGAGACCCAGTACTTC
CSAPNPRGSDETQYF
>TRBD1|TRBJ1-1|TRBV5-1|many|16
TGCGCCAGCAGCTTTCGGACAGGGCCCATGAACACTGAAGCTTTCTTT
CASSFRTGPMNTEAFF
>TRBD2|TRBJ2-3|TRBV7-2|many|16
TGTGCCAGCCCAAGGACTAGCGGGGCTAGCACAGATACGCAGTATTTT
CASPRTSGASTDTQYF
>NA|TRBJ2-3|TRBV11-3|many|13
TGTGCCAGCAGCCGGAGGTTTGCAGATACGCAGTATTTT
CASSRRFADTQYF
>NA|TRBJ2-3|TRBV27|many|14
TGTGCCAGCGGCGAGCGCCCTATTCTGGATACGCAGTATTTT
CASGERPILDTQYF